The 11 T cell receptor beta chains reported below all come from one sample, sequenced in a study of naive and memory T cell subsets. Study observations and caveats: Naive repertoires, especially CD8, held a few larger clonotypes, possibly memory cells re-expressing CD45RA.

The beta constant-region primer was an equimolar mix of two oligonucleotides covering TRBC1 and TRBC2. Four rounds of PCR amplified the ligated cDNA using nested alpha and beta constant-region primers plus SP2. TCRdb recomputed calls from the UMI-ligation and nested PCR reads with MiXCR, one row per CDR3 protein. This table holds around 140,000 distinct CDR3 sequences, 22% found once. No cognate antigen is known for these TCRs. Material for sequencing was naive CD4+ T cells from blood. The origin of the receptors is a human donor in good health.

This sequence joins TRBV6-2 or TRBV6-3 and TRBJ2-1; tentatively, D is TRBD2 (7 bases). The germline V gene has CDR1 MNHEY and CDR2 SVGEGT. V was cut by 4 bases and J by 8 bases, with 24 bases left in between. This CDR3 is 17 amino acids long. CDR3 bases: TGTGCCAGCAGTTTAGTGGCGGGAGAGGCGGGACAATATGAGCAGTTCTTC. This gives the protein CASSLVAGEAGQYEQFF.

This clonotype was seen a handful of times. This chain connects TRBV6-5 to TRBJ2-2; TRBD2 agrees at 9 bases. This CDR3 has 11 amino acids. V lost 8 bases and J lost 9; bases outside the gene matches: 1. In germline, CDR1 is MNHEY, CDR2 SVGAGI. The DNA of the CDR3 is TGTGCCAGCGGACTAGCGTGGGAGCTGTTTTTT. Protein product: CASGLAWELFF.

In this sample, this clonotype turned up a few times. The chain carries TRBV5-1 and TRBJ2-5, with 9 bases aligning to TRBD2. Germline V lookup: CDR1 SGHRS, CDR2 YFSETQ. V shed 4 bases and J 2 bases; nucleotides not matched to a gene: 9. The CDR3 is made up of 16 amino acids. The CDR3 loop reads CASSRGAGGRQETQYF. Here the CDR3 DNA reads TGCGCCAGCAGCCGGGGGGCGGGAGGGCGACAAGAGACCCAGTACTTC.

Only a few counts were recorded for this clonotype. The rearrangement links TRBV19 to TRBJ1-1; 8 positions agree with TRBD1. Per germline, CDR1 LNHDA and CDR2 SQIVND (reference sequence). Germline trimming cut 4 bases from V and 3 bases from J; bases unmatched to any gene: 7. There are 15 residues in the CDR3. The CDR3 loop reads CASSRLDREDTEAFF. The CDR3 DNA reads as TGTGCCAGTAGTAGATTGGACAGGGAGGACACTGAAGCTTTCTTT.

The J gene is TRBJ2-2, the V gene TRBV7-8; maybe TRBD2 (5 bases). This CDR3 is built from 17 residues. Per germline, CDR1 SGHVS and CDR2 FQNEAQ. Between the trimmed V and J ends, which lost 0 bases and 6 bases, there was a span of 17 bases. This CDR3 reads CASSLALRAPTPGELFF. As DNA, the CDR3 is TGTGCCAGCAGCTTAGCGCTGAGGGCCCCCACCCCCGGGGAGCTGTTTTTT.

This rearrangement joins TRBV28 to TRBJ2-3, with D unclear. The CDR3 length is 13 residues. The germline V and J ends were trimmed by 4 bases and 2 bases, with 7 bases remaining between them. Germline V lookup: CDR1 MDHEN, CDR2 SYDVKM. This CDR3 reads CASSSPYTDTQYF. In DNA form, the CDR3 reads TGTGCCAGCAGTTCCCCCTACACAGATACGCAGTATTTT.

As DNA, the CDR3 is TGTGCCAGCAGTTACCCCGGCCGGTCCGATACGCAGTATTTT. Encoded protein: CASSYPGRSDTQYF. The chain employs TRBV6-5 and TRBJ2-3, with D hard to call. This CDR3 spans 14 amino acids. Germline values: CDR1 MNHEY, CDR2 SVGAGI. The V end lost 2 bases, the J end lost 6 bases, and 12 bases lay between the germline ends.

This chain uses TRBV18 with TRBJ2-5; tentatively, D is TRBD1 (6 bases). Germline V gene lookup returns CDR1 KGHSH and CDR2 LQKENI. Between the trimmed V and J ends, which lost 3 bases and 3 bases, there was a span of 8 bases. The CDR3 has 13 amino acids. DNA of the CDR3: TGTGCCAGCTCACCGCGGACAGAAGAGACCCAGTACTTC. It translates to CASSPRTEETQYF.

This clonotype was seen a few times. This sequence joins TRBV7-2 and TRBJ2-7, with D hard to call. Per the germline V gene, CDR1 is SGHTA and CDR2 is FQGNSA. The CDR3 has 11 residues. The V gene lost 5 bases and the J gene lost 2 bases, with 4 bases spanning the gap. CDR3 amino acids: CASSAAYEQYF. The CDR3 DNA follows: TGTGCCAGCAGCGCGGCCTACGAGCAGTACTTC.

About this clonotype: A much larger clone differs by one base, so this may be a read error. The chain couples TRBV10-1 to TRBJ2-1, with 9 nucleotides matching TRBD2. CDR1 is WNHNN, CDR2 SYGVQD, per germline (reference sequence). After removal of 9 bases from V and 11 bases from J, the junction contained 17 bases not matched to a gene. The CDR3 is made up of 15 amino acids. In DNA form, the CDR3 reads TGCGCCAGTCCTAGAGGGCGGGAGGGGGGTGATAAGCAGTTCTTC. It specifies CASPRGREGGDKQFF.

The rearrangement links TRBV27 to TRBJ2-2; D is perhaps TRBD1 (7 bases). With 1 base removed from V and 5 bases from J, the gap between germline ends came to 14 bases. The CDR3 covers 16 residues. Germline loops: CDR1 MNHEY, CDR2 SMNVEV (reference sequence). This chain's CDR3 is CASSLWRGQGTGELFF. CDR3 DNA: TGTGCCAGCAGTTTATGGAGGGGGCAAGGAACCGGGGAGCTGTTTTTT.